The TCR beta chain under discussion was sequenced for a study of T cell repertoires in cytomegalovirus infection. Overall study context: Public TCR beta signatures indicated both CMV infection and matching HLA type. General observations from the study: CMV carriers with the relevant HLA were identified by cumulative public TCR beta family frequency. CMV-specific TCR beta clonotypes restricted by HLA-C dominated the ex vivo response.

One entry per CDR3 protein results from TCRdb running MiXCR on the reads. The sample has around 190,000 distinct CDR3 sequences; around 14% are singletons. This CDR3 spans 18 amino acids. Trimming took off 2 bases at V and 4 bases at J, with 21 bases between the two ends. CDR1 and CDR2 from the germline V gene are SGHVS and FNYEAQ. The table lists this clonotype with many counts. No antigen is known for it. The chain uses TRBV7-6 and TRBJ2-1, with D perhaps matching TRBD1 or TRBD2 (6 bases each). The origin of this receptor is a human donor in good health (CMV status not recorded). Some clones in this sample may be carry-over from other donors' samples. The specimen was PBMCs. This CDR3 is CASSLFVGTPDSYNEQFF. The CDR3 DNA reads TGTGCCAGCAGCTTATTTGTAGGGACTCCGGACAGTTACAATGAGCAGTTCTTC.